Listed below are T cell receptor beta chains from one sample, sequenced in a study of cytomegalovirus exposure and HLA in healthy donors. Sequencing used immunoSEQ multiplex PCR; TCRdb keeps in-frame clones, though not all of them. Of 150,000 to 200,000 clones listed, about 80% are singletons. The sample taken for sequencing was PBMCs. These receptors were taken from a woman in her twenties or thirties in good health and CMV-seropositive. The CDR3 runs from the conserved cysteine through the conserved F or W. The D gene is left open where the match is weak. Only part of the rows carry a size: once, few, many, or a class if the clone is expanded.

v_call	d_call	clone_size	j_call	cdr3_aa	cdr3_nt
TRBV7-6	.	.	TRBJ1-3	CASSGQLGTGNTIYF	TGTGCCAGCAGCGGACAGCTCGGCACTGGAAACACCATATATTTT
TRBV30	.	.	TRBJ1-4	CAWSPVLQGVRTNEKLFF	TGTGCCTGGAGTCCTGTTCTTCAGGGTGTGCGAACTAATGAAAAACTGTTTTTT
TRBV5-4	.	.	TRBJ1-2	CASSLSSGVGYTF	TGTGCCAGCAGCTTGAGTTCGGGGGTCGGCTACACCTTC
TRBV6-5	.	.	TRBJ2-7	CASSYSKIASSYEQYF	TGTGCCAGCAGTTACTCGAAGATCGCTAGCTCCTACGAGCAGTACTTC
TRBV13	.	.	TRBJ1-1	CASSPGLYTEAFF	TGTGCCAGCAGCCCCGGACTTTACACTGAAGCTTTCTTT
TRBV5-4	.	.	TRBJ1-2	CASSLGVGDDGYTF	TGTGCCAGCAGCTTGGGGGTAGGGGATGATGGCTACACCTTC
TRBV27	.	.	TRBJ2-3	CASSLAGNTDTQYF	TGTGCCAGCAGTTTGGCGGGGAACACAGATACGCAGTATTTT
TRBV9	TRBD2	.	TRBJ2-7	CASSGGTSGREIEQYF	TGTGCCAGCAGCGGAGGGACTAGCGGGAGAGAAATCGAGCAGTACTTC
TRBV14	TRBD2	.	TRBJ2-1	CASSQRLATEQFF	TGTGCCAGCAGCCAGAGACTAGCTACTGAGCAGTTCTTC
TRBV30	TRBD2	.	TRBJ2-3	CAWNTGLVPTDTQYF	TGTGCCTGGAATACTGGACTAGTTCCCACAGATACGCAGTATTTT
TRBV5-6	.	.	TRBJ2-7	CASSLVVLRSYEQYF	TGTGCCAGCAGCTTGGTCGTGCTTCGGAGCTACGAGCAGTACTTC
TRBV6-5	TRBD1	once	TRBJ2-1	CASSYSTGAVNEQFF	TGTGCCAGCAGTTACTCCACAGGGGCGGTCAATGAGCAGTTCTTC
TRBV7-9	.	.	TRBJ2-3	CASSFPRGTDTQYF	TGTGCCAGCAGCTTTCCGAGGGGCACAGATACGCAGTATTTT
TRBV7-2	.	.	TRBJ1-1	CASSLIGAEGTEAFF	TGTGCCAGCAGCTTAATAGGGGCGGAGGGGACTGAAGCTTTCTTT
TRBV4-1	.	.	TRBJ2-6	CASSHPIRYSGANVLTF	TGCGCCAGCAGCCATCCGATCAGATACTCTGGGGCCAACGTCCTGACTTTC
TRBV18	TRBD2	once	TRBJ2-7	CASSPLGTSDSYEQYF	TGTGCCAGCTCACCCCTCGGGACTAGCGACTCCTACGAGCAGTACTTC
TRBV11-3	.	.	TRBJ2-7	CASSLRTGSYEQYF	TGTGCCAGCAGCCTCCGGACCGGGAGCTACGAGCAGTACTTC
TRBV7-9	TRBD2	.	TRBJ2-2	CATAGGVNTGELFF	TGTGCCACCGCGGGGGGAGTGAACACCGGGGAGCTGTTTTTT
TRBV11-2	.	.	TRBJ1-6	CASSLVHSSDNSPLHF	TGTGCCAGCAGCTTAGTTCACAGCTCAGACAATTCACCCCTCCACTTT
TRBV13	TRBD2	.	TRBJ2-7	CASSPGLAGGSEQYF	TGTGCCAGCAGCCCCGGACTAGCGGGAGGTAGTGAGCAGTACTTC
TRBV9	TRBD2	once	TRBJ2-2	CASSAPIAGGPAGELFF	TGTGCCAGCAGCGCCCCCATAGCGGGAGGTCCCGCCGGGGAGCTGTTTTTT
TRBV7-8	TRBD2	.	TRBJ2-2	CASSSERGGAAGELFF	TGTGCCAGCAGCTCTGAGCGGGGGGGCGCCGCCGGGGAGCTGTTTTTT
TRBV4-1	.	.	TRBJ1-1	CASSQESGVGTEAFF	TGCGCCAGCAGCCAAGAGTCCGGGGTTGGGACTGAAGCTTTCTTT
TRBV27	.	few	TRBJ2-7	CASSPKGRGHSYEQYF	TGTGCCAGCAGTCCCAAGGGCAGGGGCCACTCCTACGAGCAGTACTTC
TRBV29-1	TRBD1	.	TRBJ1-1	CSVHSGTGGGGTEAFF	TGCAGCGTCCATTCCGGGACAGGGGGCGGAGGCACTGAAGCTTTCTTT
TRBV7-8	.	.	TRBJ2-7	CASSLGGDGAYEQYF	TGTGCCAGCAGCTTAGGGGGGGATGGCGCCTACGAGCAGTACTTC
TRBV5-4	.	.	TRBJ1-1	CASSPDPGENTEAFF	TGTGCCAGCAGCCCTGACCCAGGCGAAAACACTGAAGCTTTCTTT
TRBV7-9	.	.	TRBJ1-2	CASRLGEGSLSYTF	TGTGCCAGCAGGCTTGGGGAGGGTTCTCTTAGCTACACCTTC
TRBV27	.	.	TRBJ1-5	CASSLDRSDQPQHF	TGTGCCAGCAGTTTAGATCGGAGCGATCAGCCCCAGCATTTT
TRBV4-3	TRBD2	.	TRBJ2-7	CASSQDWLAGAVYEQYF	TGCGCCAGCAGCCAAGATTGGCTAGCGGGAGCTGTCTACGAGCAGTACTTC
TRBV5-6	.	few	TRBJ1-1	CASSLAAAGAEAFF	TGTGCCAGCAGCTTGGCGGCGGCAGGGGCTGAAGCTTTCTTT
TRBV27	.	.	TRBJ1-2	CASPLRKTGDGYGYTF	TGTGCCAGCCCGTTGCGGAAGACGGGGGATGGCTATGGCTACACCTTC
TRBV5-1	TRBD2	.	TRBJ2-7	CASSSGLAGAYEQYF	TGCGCCAGCAGCTCGGGACTAGCGGGCGCTTACGAGCAGTACTTC
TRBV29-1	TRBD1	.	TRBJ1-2	CSVERQGDYGYTF	TGCAGCGTTGAAAGACAGGGGGACTATGGCTACACCTTC
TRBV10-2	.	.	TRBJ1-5	CASSVQGSNQPQHF	TGCGCCAGCAGTGTACAGGGTAGCAATCAGCCCCAGCATTTT
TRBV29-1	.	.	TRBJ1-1	CSVDDSSNTEAFF	TGCAGCGTCGATGACAGTTCGAACACTGAAGCTTTCTTT
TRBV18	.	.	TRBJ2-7	CASSPSPSYEQYF	TGTGCCAGCTCACCTAGTCCCTCCTACGAGCAGTACTTC
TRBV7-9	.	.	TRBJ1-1	CASSLKGRVDTEAFF	TGTGCCAGCAGCTTAAAGGGCAGGGTGGACACTGAAGCTTTCTTT